A selection of T cell receptor beta chains follows, all from one sample in a study of T-cell memory formation after mild COVID-19. TCRdb fed the 5' RACE reads into MiXCR, producing one record per CDR3 protein. The repertoire holds about 600,000 distinct CDR3 sequences, with 20% to 25% as singletons. The specimen was PBMCs or a T cell subset sorted from them (not recorded which). These receptor sequences come from an adult woman who had mild COVID-19 (a few samples of this study predate the infection). Cell type and time point are not known. The CDR3 runs from the conserved cysteine through the conserved F or W. Each record gives: clone size, V gene, D gene, J gene, CDR3 protein, CDR3 DNA. The D gene is left open where the match is weak. For some rows the clone size is stated as once, few or many, or as a class when expanded; others skip it.

few	TRBV10-3	.	TRBJ2-7	CAISEQAYEQYF	TGTGCCATCAGTGAGCAGGCCTACGAGCAGTACTTC
.	TRBV7-2	.	TRBJ2-3	CASSPREGYTQYF	TGTGCCAGCAGCCCCAGAGAGGGTTATACGCAGTATTTT
.	TRBV7-8	.	TRBJ2-1	CASSPKISHRGEQFF	TGTGCCAGCAGCCCCAAGATCTCGCACCGGGGTGAGCAGTTCTTC
.	TRBV10-3	.	TRBJ1-4	CAIRGGPDEKLFF	TGTGCCATCAGGGGGGGCCCCGATGAAAAACTGTTTTTT
few	TRBV7-3	.	TRBJ2-5	CASSPGGAGETQYF	TGTGCCAGCAGCCCTGGGGGGGCCGGGGAGACCCAGTACTTC
many	TRBV3-1	.	TRBJ1-1	CASSVTENTEAFF	TGTGCCAGCAGCGTGACCGAGAACACTGAAGCTTTCTTT
few	TRBV9	.	TRBJ1-3	CASSVKWAADTIYF	TGTGCCAGCAGCGTAAAATGGGCCGCGGACACCATATATTTT
.	TRBV2	.	TRBJ2-3	CASSSMAGLSVDTQYF	TGTGCCAGCAGTAGTATGGCGGGACTGTCCGTCGATACGCAGTATTTT
few	TRBV20-1	.	TRBJ2-3	CSASTGLSTDTQYF	TGCAGTGCTAGTACGGGGCTTAGCACAGATACGCAGTATTTT
.	TRBV4-1	.	TRBJ1-1	CASSQDWVTEAFF	TGCGCCAGCAGCCAAGATTGGGTGACTGAAGCTTTCTTT
few	TRBV12-3/TRBV12-4	TRBD1	TRBJ2-7	CASSLGQGAKQYF	TGTGCCAGCAGTTTGGGACAGGGGGCGAAGCAGTACTTC
few	TRBV5-1	TRBD2	TRBJ2-5	CASTLIGSGGSQETQYF	TGCGCCAGCACCCTAATTGGTAGCGGGGGAAGTCAAGAGACCCAGTACTTC
few	TRBV7-3	.	TRBJ2-5	CASSLQGKRAQETQYF	TGTGCCAGCAGCTTACAGGGGAAAAGGGCCCAAGAGACCCAGTACTTC
few	TRBV21-1	.	TRBJ2-3	CASSKALFVPVKGTDTQYF	TGTGCCAGCAGCAAAGCGCTTTTTGTGCCTGTTAAGGGCACAGATACGCAGTATTTT
few	TRBV6-5	.	TRBJ2-2	CASRASGKANTGELFF	TGTGCCAGCAGGGCCTCCGGAAAAGCGAACACCGGGGAGCTGTTTTTT
few	TRBV7-8	.	TRBJ2-3	CASILQGGTSTDTQYF	TGTGCCAGCATCCTCCAAGGGGGGACTAGCACAGATACGCAGTATTTT
few	TRBV12-3/TRBV12-4	TRBD1	TRBJ2-7	CASTGTEVYEQYF	TGTGCCAGCACCGGGACAGAGGTTTACGAGCAGTACTTC
.	TRBV5-1	.	TRBJ2-7	CASSSVQRGLWYEQYF	TGCGCCAGCAGCTCTGTACAGAGGGGACTTTGGTACGAGCAGTACTTC
.	TRBV11-2	.	TRBJ2-1	CASKTATGGLYNEQFF	TGTGCCAGCAAAACCGCGACAGGCGGCCTCTACAATGAGCAGTTCTTC
.	TRBV4-2	TRBD1	TRBJ1-1	CASSRDRGQNTEAFF	TGTGCCAGCAGCCGGGACAGAGGACAGAACACTGAAGCTTTCTTT
.	TRBV12-3/TRBV12-4	TRBD2	TRBJ2-3	CASSFGLARDTQYF	TGTGCCAGCAGTTTCGGACTAGCGAGAGATACGCAGTATTTT
.	TRBV7-8	TRBD1	TRBJ1-5	CASSPFRGRQPQHF	TGTGCCAGCAGCCCGTTCAGGGGGCGTCAGCCCCAGCATTTT
few	TRBV5-1	.	TRBJ1-2	CASSFEGSGYGYTF	TGCGCCAGCAGCTTTGAAGGCTCTGGCTATGGCTACACCTTC
few	TRBV2	TRBD1	TRBJ2-7	CASRGTGGNKFYEQYF	TGTGCCAGCCGAGGGACAGGGGGCAATAAATTCTACGAGCAGTACTTC
few	TRBV11-2	.	TRBJ2-7	CASSRGFSSYEQYF	TGTGCCAGCAGCAGAGGGTTTTCTTCGTACGAGCAGTACTTC
few	TRBV5-1	.	TRBJ1-2	CASSLAMERANYGYTF	TGCGCCAGCAGCTTGGCCATGGAGCGAGCTAACTATGGCTACACCTTC